These T cell receptor beta chains were read from a single sample in a study of T cell responses to AZD1222 COVID-19 vaccine. This table comes from immunoSEQ multiplex PCR, and its TCRdb copy is limited to in-frame clones, with some not included. This repertoire shows about 150,000 clones, 80% to 90% found once; its top ten account for 6.9%. The material sequenced was peripheral blood, taken on day 0 of AZD1222 vaccination. Every receptor here comes from an adult in good health. Both conserved end residues are part of each CDR3.

J gene,V gene,CDR3 length,CDR3 protein
TRBJ2-5,TRBV7-2,16,CASSLTSGSLQETQYF
TRBJ2-3,TRBV5-4,16,CASSSRTEAMSFAQYF
TRBJ2-2,TRBV4-2,16,CASSQDALAGTGELFF
TRBJ1-2,TRBV24-1,16,CATSDSTRGRNYGYTF
TRBJ1-5,TRBV28,13,CASSFGTGQPQHF
TRBJ1-3,TRBV4-1,15,CASSQDTGAGNTIYF
TRBJ1-1,TRBV10-3,14,CAISGTGANTEAFF
TRBJ2-3,TRBV4-1,15,CASSPSGGHTDTQYF
TRBJ2-2,TRBV7-8,15,CASSLPGQGAVELFF
TRBJ2-1,TRBV2,15,CASRDSQSSYNEQFF
TRBJ1-1,TRBV6-6,12,CASSLQNTEAFF
TRBJ1-6,TRBV5-1,14,CASSLETENSPLHF
TRBJ1-1,TRBV9,15,CASSVDEGGSTEAFF
TRBJ1-2,TRBV18,14,CASSPGQGNYGYTF
TRBJ2-2,TRBV2,17,CASSRSGTGVFSGELFF
TRBJ2-1,TRBV9,13,CASSSPRANEQFF
TRBJ2-1,TRBV15,17,CATSSIVGQGIHNEQFF
TRBJ2-3,TRBV7-8,14,CASSGGIGTDTQYF
TRBJ1-2,TRBV4-1,15,CASSQDQGIAYGYTF
TRBJ2-3,TRBV7-9,14,CASSFRDSADTQYF
TRBJ1-4,TRBV6-5,14,CASSHRDRTEKLFF
TRBJ2-2,TRBV9,17,CASSIPSKATHTGELFF
TRBJ2-5,TRBV7-3,15,CASSSTGQGGETQYF
TRBJ1-5,TRBV10-2,13,CASRGAINQPQHF
TRBJ2-1,TRBV6-5,15,CASSYSAGGYNEQFF
TRBJ1-5,TRBV6-2/TRBV6-3,14,CASSKAQGRQPQHF
TRBJ2-4,TRBV10-2,16,CASSEWGGGKENIQYF
TRBJ2-2,TRBV9,15,CASSVADRGPGELFF
TRBJ2-7,TRBV27,13,CASSLSPPYEQYF
TRBJ1-2,TRBV6-6,13,CASTGQNNYGYTF
TRBJ1-1,TRBV7-9,14,CASSLTVEYTEAFF
TRBJ2-1,TRBV10-1,13,CASSGPSSVVQFF
TRBJ2-3,TRBV7-3,16,CASSPTGGGAADTQYF
TRBJ2-1,TRBV18,17,CASSQRAGGPRYNEQFF
TRBJ1-6,TRBV7-8,14,CASSLERDNSPLHF
TRBJ1-3,TRBV3-1/TRBV3-2,17,CASSGTGSSRSGNTIYF
TRBJ1-2,TRBV19,14,CASTDRAKTNGYTF
TRBJ2-1,TRBV7-8,13,CASSRTGEQSWFF